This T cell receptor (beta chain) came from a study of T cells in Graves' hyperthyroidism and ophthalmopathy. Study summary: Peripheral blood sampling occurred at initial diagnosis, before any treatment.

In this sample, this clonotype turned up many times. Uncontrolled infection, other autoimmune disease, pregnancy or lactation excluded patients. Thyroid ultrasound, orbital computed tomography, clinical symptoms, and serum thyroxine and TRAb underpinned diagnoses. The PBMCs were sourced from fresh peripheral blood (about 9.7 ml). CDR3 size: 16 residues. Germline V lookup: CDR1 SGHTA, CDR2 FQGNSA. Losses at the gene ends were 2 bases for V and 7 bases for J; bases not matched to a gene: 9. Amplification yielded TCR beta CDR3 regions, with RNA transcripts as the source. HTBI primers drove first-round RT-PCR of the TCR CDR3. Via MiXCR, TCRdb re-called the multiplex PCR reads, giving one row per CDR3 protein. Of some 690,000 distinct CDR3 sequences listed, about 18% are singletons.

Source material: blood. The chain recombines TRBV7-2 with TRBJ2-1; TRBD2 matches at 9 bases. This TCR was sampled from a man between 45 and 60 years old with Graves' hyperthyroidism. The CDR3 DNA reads TGTGCCAGCAGCTTATCTCGGACTAGCGTCGAAAATGAGCAGTTCTTC. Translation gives CASSLSRTSVENEQFF.